This entry is about one T cell receptor (beta chain). The data are from a study of blood T cell repertoires in COVID-19. Adults between roughly 18 and 90 years of age took part from 20 to 25 US areas. The recovered donors of Cohort 3 showed two negative PCRs, clearance, or symptom resolution. Original methodology: From reference gene primer amplification, estimates of nucleated cell counts were derived. The data were produced by immunoSEQ multiplex PCR, yet TCRdb's version contains in-frame clones alone and is incomplete. The V and J calls and clone size were taken over from that table, and D and trimming were inferred from the DNA. The sample consists of some 500,000 clones, approximately 88% of them appearing once. The clonotype was recovered from a woman aged 40 to 55 who had recovered from COVID-19. The sequenced material came from PBMCs or T cells enriched from blood (not recorded which).

DNA of the CDR3: TGTGCCAGCATCGGCGGTGGCACCGGGGAGCTGTTTTTT. The encoded protein is CASIGGGTGELFF. The chain has TRBV2 and TRBJ2-2; no firm D call. Germline-derived CDR1 and CDR2 are SNHLY and FYNNEI. The CDR3 has 13 amino acids. The V and J ends lost 7 bases and 4 bases respectively, with 10 bases between them. Full variable domain (remainder filled in from reference TRBV2 and TRBJ2-2): EPEVTQTPSHQVTQMGQEVILRCVPISNHLYFYWYRQILGQKVEFLVSFYNNEISEKSEIFDDQFSVERPDGSNFTLKIRSTKLEDSAMYFCASIGGGTGELFFGEGSRLTVL.